The 27 T cell receptor beta chains presented below share a single source sample, sequenced in a study of T-cell reconstitution after alpha-beta-depleted transplantation in children. Unique molecular identifiers were used in preparing the TCRbeta library. Each CDR3 protein gets one entry after TCRdb re-called the PCR reads with MiXCR. This table has some 290,000 distinct CDR3 sequences, about a quarter appearing once. The specimen comprised PBMCs, mostly from graft donor cells, sampled 180 days after TCRalphabeta/CD19-depleted stem cell transplant. The receptor set was obtained from a male patient aged 10 to 17 who had a stem cell transplant for acute lymphoblastic leukemia, so the T cells may come from the graft donor.

The chain couples TRBV12-5 to TRBJ2-2, with D hard to call. V dropped 2 bases and J dropped 7 bases, with 11 bases sitting between them. Germline CDR1 LGHNT, CDR2 FRNRAP. The CDR3 is 14 amino acids. The CDR3 DNA follows: TGTGCTAGTGGTTTGTTCGGGTTGAGCGGGGAGCTGTTTTTT. Translated, it gives CASGLFGLSGELFF.

The CDR3 sequence is CAISEGTKRGSNQPQHF. CDR3 nucleotides: TGTGCCATCAGTGAGGGGACAAAACGAGGGAGCAATCAGCCCCAGCATTTT. This sequence joins TRBV10-3 and TRBJ1-5; possible D gene TRBD1, 6 bases. CDR1 is ENHRY, CDR2 SYGVKD, per germline. CDR3 length: 17 amino acids. Between the trimmed V and J ends, which lost 2 bases and 1 base, there was a span of 15 bases.

This clonotype was found a few times. The chain carries TRBV5-6 and TRBJ2-7; 10 bases are shared with TRBD2. With V trimmed by 2 bases and J by 2 bases, 4 bases remained unmatched. The CDR3 totals 15 residues. Germline CDR1 is SGHDT and CDR2 is YYEEEE. The CDR3 DNA reads as TGTGCCAGCAGCTTAGGACTAGCGGCCCCCTACGAGCAGTACTTC. It translates to CASSLGLAAPYEQYF.

The sample holds a few counts of this clonotype. The chain joins TRBV4-1 to TRBJ2-6; D is ambiguous. There are 15 residues in the CDR3. Germline V lookup: CDR1 MGHRA, CDR2 YSYEKL. V lost 3 bases and J 0 bases, leaving 6 bases between the germline ends. The CDR3 bases are TGCGCCAGCAGCCAGGAGTTCTCTGGGGCCAACGTCCTGACTTTC. Translating it yields CASSQEFSGANVLTF.

V and J are TRBV9 and TRBJ2-7; the match to TRBD1 covers 7 bases. CDR1 is SGDLS and CDR2 is YYNGEE in the germline V gene. The V gene end was trimmed by 7 bases and the J gene end by 6 bases; junction bases not matched to a gene: 7. The CDR3 is made up of 12 amino acids. The CDR3 reads CASVGAGGEQYF. As DNA, the CDR3 is TGTGCCAGCGTGGGAGCAGGGGGCGAGCAGTACTTC.

This clonotype was counted between two and nine times. The chain carries TRBV27 and TRBJ2-7, with TRBD1 matching over 9 bases. Germline CDR1 MNHEY, CDR2 SMNVEV (reference sequence). CDR3 length: 14 amino acids. V gave up 6 bases and J gave up 2 bases; unmatched junction bases: 5. CDR3 DNA: TGTGCCAGCAGATTGACAGGGGGAACCTACGAGCAGTACTTC. This translates into CASRLTGGTYEQYF.

The genes are TRBV10-3 and TRBJ1-5, with D tentatively TRBD1 (5 bases). V was trimmed by 3 bases and J by 4 bases, leaving 16 bases between them. CDR3 length: 16 amino acids. CDR1 and CDR2 from the germline V gene are ENHRY and SYGVKD. This chain's CDR3 is CAISDSERGGNQPQHF. The CDR3 nucleotides are TGTGCCATCAGTGATTCCGAGCGGGGGGGGAATCAGCCCCAGCATTTT.

The chain uses TRBV5-1 and TRBJ2-7, with D tentatively TRBD1 (6 bases). The CDR3 is 13 residues long. From germline, CDR1 is SGHRS and CDR2 YFSETQ. V was cut by 7 bases and J by 5 bases, with 16 bases left in between. The CDR3 DNA reads as TGCGCCAGCCGCTCTTGGGCAGGGGACGAGCAGTACTTC. Amino acids: CASRSWAGDEQYF.

The chain couples TRBV20-1 to TRBJ2-7; 8 positions match TRBD2. Germline V gives CDR1 DFQATT, CDR2 SNEGSKA (reference sequence). After removal of 5 bases from V and 5 bases from J, the junction contained 11 bases not matched to a gene. The CDR3 is 14 amino acids. The chain's CDR3 is CSAFAGTRHHEQYF. Written as DNA, the CDR3 is TGCAGTGCTTTCGCCGGGACTAGGCACCACGAGCAGTACTTC.

In this sample, this clonotype turned up a few times. The chain couples TRBV12-3 or TRBV12-4 to TRBJ2-1; 10 bases line up with TRBD2. The CDR3 extends over 16 amino acids. The V segment lost 5 bases and the J segment 5 bases; nucleotides outside the gene matches: 9. The DNA for the CDR3 is TGTGCCAGCAGTCTATCACTAGCGGGGATCCACAATGAGCAGTTCTTC. Translated: CASSLSLAGIHNEQFF.

This chain uses TRBV3-1 with TRBJ2-2; 12 nucleotides align to TRBD2. V lost 2 bases, J lost 4 bases, and 5 bases stayed unmatched. The CDR3 is 17 amino acids. Germline CDR1 is LGHDT and CDR2 is YNNKEL (reference sequence). The CDR3 here is CASSQYSSGRATGELFF. CDR3 in DNA: TGTGCCAGCAGCCAATATTCTAGCGGGAGGGCCACCGGGGAGCTGTTTTTT.

This rearrangement joins TRBV18 to TRBJ2-3; 9 bases are a match to TRBD1. Germline trimming cut 8 bases from V and 5 bases from J; bases unmatched to any gene: 5. CDR3 size: 13 residues. CDR1 KGHSH and CDR2 LQKENI come from the germline V gene. CDR3 amino acids: CASTGQGKDTQYF. CDR3 coding DNA: TGTGCCAGCACGGGACAGGGAAAAGATACGCAGTATTTT.

The rearrangement links TRBV5-1 to TRBJ2-2; 16 bases match TRBD2. Germline V gives CDR1 SGHRS, CDR2 YFSETQ. Unmatched junction bases numbered 6, after V lost 4 bases and J lost 6 bases. The CDR3 is 17 amino acids. This CDR3 reads CASSLGTSGRAAGELFF. The CDR3 DNA reads as TGCGCCAGCAGCCTAGGGACTAGCGGGAGGGCCGCCGGGGAGCTGTTTTTT.

In this sample, this clonotype turned up a few times. The chain uses TRBV28 and TRBJ1-2; D ambiguous. V shed 6 bases and J shed 5 bases, with 7 bases lying between them. The CDR3 is 11 amino acids. CDR1 is MDHEN, CDR2 SYDVKM, per germline. The CDR3 loop reads CASRRLYGYTF. The CDR3 nucleotides read TGTGCCAGCAGAAGACTGTATGGCTACACCTTC.

A few counts support this clonotype. This chain connects TRBV7-2 to TRBJ2-2, with 12 positions matching TRBD2. V was pared by 4 bases and J by 0 bases, with 3 bases of the junction left unmatched. Germline lookup yields CDR1 SGHTA and CDR2 FQGNSA. The CDR3 extends over 17 amino acids. The CDR3: CASSWGLAGSNTGELFF. The CDR3 DNA sequence: TGTGCCAGCAGCTGGGGACTAGCGGGTTCGAACACCGGGGAGCTGTTTTTT. Full variable domain (remainder filled in from reference TRBV7-2 and TRBJ2-2): GAGVSQSPSNKVTEKGKDVELRCDPISGHTALYWYRQSLGQGLEFLIYFQGNSAPDKSGLPSDRFSAERTGGSVSTLTIQRTQQEDSAVYLCASSWGLAGSNTGELFFGEGSRLTVL.

This clonotype was seen a few times. This chain links TRBV12-3 or TRBV12-4 with TRBJ2-5; a possible D gene is TRBD1 (5 bases). The CDR3 runs 17 residues. V was trimmed by 3 bases and J by 7 bases, leaving 24 bases between them. The CDR3 spells CASSLPPTPTGPGTQYF. CDR3 DNA: TGTGCCAGCAGTTTGCCCCCCACGCCTACAGGTCCAGGGACCCAGTACTTC.

This sequence joins TRBV5-1 and TRBJ2-5; TRBD1 aligns across 7 bases. Looked up from germline, CDR1 is SGHRS and CDR2 is YFSETQ. V shed 5 bases and J 2 bases; nucleotides not matched to a gene: 6. The CDR3 length is 14 residues. The CDR3 here is CASRAGTVQETQYF. The CDR3 DNA is TGCGCCAGCAGGGCCGGGACAGTACAAGAGACCCAGTACTTC.

The chain uses TRBV5-1 and TRBJ1-1, with D possibly being TRBD1 (6 bases). Trimming pared 2 bases from V and 4 bases from J, leaving 12 bases between. From germline, CDR1 is SGHRS and CDR2 YFSETQ. The CDR3 contains 14 residues. In DNA form, the CDR3 reads TGCGCCAGCAGCTTACAGGGTATAGTCACTGAAGCTTTCTTT. Translated, it gives CASSLQGIVTEAFF.

This clonotype came up a few times. The CDR3 DNA is TGTGCCAGCCAAAGGGACCCGAATGAGCAGTTCTTC. It yields the protein CASQRDPNEQFF. The V call is TRBV25-1, the J call TRBJ2-1; TRBD1 or TRBD2 may be the D gene (5 bases each). CDR3 length: 12 residues. Germline loops: CDR1 MGHDK, CDR2 SYGVNS. V lost 8 bases and J 7 bases, leaving 12 bases between the germline ends.

This chain uses TRBV7-8 with TRBJ1-3; 8 positions match TRBD1. This CDR3 contains 16 residues. Per germline, CDR1 SGHVS and CDR2 FQNEAQ. The V gene end was trimmed by 0 bases and the J gene end by 0 bases; junction bases not matched to a gene: 1. CDR3 protein: CASSLATGGSGNTIYF. CDR3 sequence (DNA): TGTGCCAGCAGCTTAGCTACAGGGGGCTCTGGAAACACCATATATTTT. The full variable domain, with the rest looked up from reference TRBV7-8 and TRBJ1-3, is GAGVSQSPRYKVAKRGQDVALRCDPISGHVSLFWYQQALGQGPEFLTYFQNEAQLDKSGLPSDRFFAERPEGSVSTLKIQRTQQEDSAVYLCASSLATGGSGNTIYFGEGSWLTVV.

The chain links TRBV4-1 to TRBJ2-1; D not certain. CDR1 MGHRA and CDR2 YSYEKL come from the germline V gene. CDR3 length: 13 residues. Trimming pared 4 bases from V and 8 bases from J, leaving 12 bases between. CDR3 sequence reads: CASSRVGGDEQFF. The CDR3 DNA reads as TGCGCCAGCAGCCGAGTGGGCGGAGATGAGCAGTTCTTC.

This clonotype appeared a few times. J is TRBJ1-5 and V is TRBV11-3; 10 bases map to TRBD1. The CDR3 contains 16 residues. V shed 3 bases, J shed 3 bases, and the junction held 5 bases outside the gene matches. CDR1 SGHNT and CDR2 YENEEA come from the germline V gene. The CDR3 protein is CASSFGQGENNQPQHF. The DNA for the CDR3 is TGTGCCAGCAGCTTCGGACAGGGGGAAAACAATCAGCCCCAGCATTTT.

In its sample, this clonotype was seen many times. The chain links TRBV7-9 to TRBJ1-2; D is undetermined. Trimming removed 4 bases from V and 8 bases from J, with 5 bases in between. CDR1 and CDR2 from the germline V gene are SEHNR and FQNEAQ (reference sequence). This CDR3 spans 10 amino acids. This CDR3 reads CASSYPGYTF. In DNA form, the CDR3 reads TGTGCCAGCAGCTACCCGGGCTACACCTTC.

This clonotype was counted at least ten times. The junction departs from germline at one end; a sequencing error may be responsible. This chain uses TRBV5-1 with TRBJ2-2; D unresolved. Germline CDR1 SGHRS, CDR2 YFSETQ. The CDR3 spans 12 residues. CDR3 sequence reads: CASSLGSGELFF. In DNA form, the CDR3 reads TGTGCCAGCAGCCTGGGCTCCGGGGAGCTGTTTTTT.

This clonotype was seen a few times. The chain carries TRBV4-2 and TRBJ2-1; D gene ambiguous. The V gene's germline CDR1 is LGHNA and CDR2 YNFKEQ. This CDR3 comprises 16 residues. Trimming stripped 1 base from V and 5 bases from J, with 15 bases between. The chain's CDR3 is CASSQGRSVSDNEQFF. Written as DNA, the CDR3 is TGTGCCAGCAGCCAAGGCCGTTCCGTATCCGACAATGAGCAGTTCTTC.

This chain links TRBV6-1 with TRBJ1-5, with D hard to call. V lost 8 bases to trimming and J lost 4 bases, with 27 bases between them. CDR1 is MNHNS, CDR2 SASEGT, per germline. This CDR3 region has 18 residues. The CDR3 spells CASCGFVRARRANQPQHF. The CDR3 DNA reads TGTGCCAGCTGTGGTTTTGTAAGGGCGAGGAGGGCAAATCAGCCCCAGCATTTT.

The chain employs TRBV10-3 and TRBJ1-3; weak D call: TRBD1 (5 bases). The CDR3 consists of 15 residues. V lost 4 bases and J lost 2, with 12 bases in between. Germline CDR1 is ENHRY and CDR2 is SYGVKD. The CDR3 is CAISGDPLAGNTIYF. DNA for the CDR3: TGTGCCATCAGTGGGGACCCTCTGGCTGGAAACACCATATATTTT.